This T cell receptor beta chain was profiled in a study of blood T cell repertoires in COVID-19. Study overall: Samples came from the United States, Italy and Spain, spanning acute and convalescent COVID-19.

Authors' processing steps: Nucleated cell number was recorded as an estimate derived from reference gene primer amplification. Some clones are missing from TCRdb's copy, which holds only in-frame ones; the method was immunoSEQ multiplex PCR. The V and J calls and clone size were taken over from that table, and D and trimming were inferred from the DNA. The repertoire has 250,000 to 400,000 clones, around 89% of them found once; the top ten carry roughly 1.7%. This CDR3 spans 14 amino acids. CDR1 is KGHSH, CDR2 LQKENI, per germline. Between the trimmed V and J ends, which lost 8 bases and 4 bases, there was a span of 15 bases.

The chain employs TRBV18 and TRBJ1-5, with D unresolved. The sequencing sample was made of peripheral blood. The sequence came from a woman under 40 with COVID-19, enrolled during active disease. CDR3 in amino acids: CASPPGSGNQPQHF. In DNA form, the CDR3 reads TGTGCCAGCCCGCCGGGGAGTGGGAATCAGCCCCAGCATTTT.